This T cell receptor (beta chain) was captured in a study of follicular helper T cells after annual influenza vaccination. As for the study in general: Across the 2013-2014, 2014-2015 and 2015-2016 vaccination seasons, some subjects were resampled. The study's findings and limits: Yearly vaccinations repeatedly recalled conserved clonotypes in ICOS+CD38+ cTfh.

A few counts support this clone. Its matching antigen is unknown. The time point is: 2015-2016 season, pre-vaccination. Assay: immunoSEQ multiplex PCR; the TCRdb copy retains only in-frame clones and omits some. This sample yields approximately 14,000 clones, of which about four fifths are seen a single time; 0.35% to 0.55% belongs to the top ten. The specimen comprised CXCR5- memory CD4+ T cells sorted from blood, sampled on the day of influenza vaccination. The sequence came from an adult who received the influenza vaccine.

CDR3 coding DNA: TGTGCCAGCGAGCGAGACTACAATGAGCAGTTCTTC. Amino acids: CASERDYNEQFF. The chain carries TRBV28 and TRBJ2-1; D remains ambiguous. The germline V and J ends were trimmed by 8 bases and 3 bases, with 8 bases remaining between them. Germline V lookup: CDR1 MDHEN, CDR2 SYDVKM. This CDR3 spans 12 amino acids.